These 16 T cell receptor beta chains were all obtained from the same sample, sequenced in a study of cytomegalovirus exposure and HLA in healthy donors. The PCR used 60 Vbeta and 13 Jbeta primers. The method was immunoSEQ multiplex PCR; TCRdb's version includes in-frame clones alone and lacks a portion of them. The data show about 130,000 clones, with 84% seen just once and 2% to 3% held by the top ten. The sample was PBMCs. These receptors originate from a man in his fifties or sixties in good health and CMV-seronegative.

This clone was counted once. V and J are TRBV6-5 and TRBJ1-4; 10 bases match TRBD1. CDR1 and CDR2 from the germline V gene are MNHEY and SVGAGI. V trimming: 5 bases; J trimming: 4 bases; junction bases outside the gene matches: 4. The CDR3 covers 15 residues. CDR3 coding DNA: TGTGCCAGCAGTGGGACAGGGGCCTATAATGAAAAACTGTTTTTT. It translates to CASSGTGAYNEKLFF.

This chain uses TRBV6-1 with TRBJ1-1; maybe TRBD1 (5 bases). Trimming cost V 2 bases and J 4 bases, with 11 bases left between them. Germline CDR1 and CDR2: MNHNS and SASEGT. The CDR3 covers 14 residues. CDR3 coding DNA: TGTGCCAGCAGTGAACAGGGAGGCCCCACTGAAGCTTTCTTT. This encodes CASSEQGGPTEAFF.

CDR3 loop: CASRPNRGPLNTEAFF. CDR3 in DNA: TGTGCCAGCAGGCCCAACAGGGGACCCTTGAACACTGAAGCTTTCTTT. V gene TRBV11-2 combines with J gene TRBJ1-1; 7 positions agree with TRBD1. CDR1 and CDR2 (germline): SGHAT, FQNNGV. V lost 6 bases and J lost 0; bases outside the gene matches: 10. This CDR3 spans 16 amino acids. Full variable domain (outside the CDR3, taken from reference TRBV11-2 and TRBJ1-1): EAGVAQSPRYKIIEKRQSVAFWCNPISGHATLYWYQQILGQGPKLLIQFQNNGVVDDSQLPKDRFSAERLKGVDSTLKIQPAKLEDSAVYLCASRPNRGPLNTEAFFGQGTRLTVV.

V and J are TRBV27 and TRBJ2-1; 8 bases line up with TRBD1. V lost 5 bases, J lost 8 bases, and 17 bases stayed unmatched. Germline CDR1 and CDR2: MNHEY and SMNVEV (reference sequence). CDR3 length equals 17 residues. Here the CDR3 reads CASSKRQGYSSQDEQFF. CDR3 in DNA: TGTGCCAGCAGTAAGAGACAGGGGTATTCCTCTCAGGATGAGCAGTTCTTC.

This clone was observed once. The chain uses TRBV2 and TRBJ2-1; 8 bases map to TRBD1. The V gene's germline CDR1 is SNHLY and CDR2 FYNNEI. V gave up 3 bases and J gave up 3 bases; unmatched junction bases: 4. The CDR3 covers 15 residues. The CDR3 region is CASSDRGQDYNEQFF. CDR3 coding DNA: TGTGCCAGCAGTGACCGGGGACAGGACTACAATGAGCAGTTCTTC.

The rearrangement uses TRBV5-1 and TRBJ1-5, with 7 bases fitting TRBD1. Germline assignment: CDR1 SGHRS and CDR2 YFSETQ. The CDR3 is made up of 14 amino acids. V shed 0 bases, J shed 5 bases, and the junction held 2 bases outside the gene matches. The CDR3 reads CASSLEGGDQPQHF. In nucleotides, the CDR3 is TGCGCCAGCAGCTTGGAAGGGGGCGATCAGCCCCAGCATTTT.

This sequence joins TRBV9 and TRBJ2-1; 9 nucleotides align to TRBD2. Germline CDR1 and CDR2: SGDLS and YYNGEE. The J segment lost 7 bases and the V segment lost 0 bases, leaving 2 bases of the junction unmatched. The CDR3 covers 14 residues. In nucleotides, the CDR3 is TGTGCCAGCAGCGTAGTAGCGGGGGCTAATGAGCAGTTCTTC. Translating gives CASSVVAGANEQFF.

The chain joins TRBV13 to TRBJ1-2; 7 bases line up with TRBD1. The CDR3 extends over 14 amino acids. V shed 0 bases and J 4 bases; nucleotides not matched to a gene: 2. In germline, CDR1 is PRHDT, CDR2 FYEKMQ (reference sequence). CDR3 residues: CASSLGGQIYGYTF. The CDR3 region has the DNA TGTGCCAGCAGCTTAGGGGGACAGATCTATGGCTACACCTTC. Full variable domain (outside the CDR3, taken from reference TRBV13 and TRBJ1-2): AAGVIQSPRHLIKEKRETATLKCYPIPRHDTVYWYQQGPGQDPQFLISFYEKMQSDKGSIPDRFSAQQFSDYHSELNMSSLELGDSALYFCASSLGGQIYGYTFGSGTRLTVV.

This sequence joins TRBV9 and TRBJ1-6; D gene unclear. CDR3 length: 15 residues. Germline-derived CDR1 and CDR2 are SGDLS and YYNGEE. Trimming left V 4 bases short and J 7 bases short, with 15 bases between. CDR3 nucleotides: TGTGCCAGCAGCATCGACTCCATTTCAAATTCACCCCTCCACTTT. Protein product: CASSIDSISNSPLHF.

In this sample, this clone turned up once. V is TRBV4-2 and J is TRBJ1-4, with a possible D match to TRBD1 (5 bases). The CDR3 sequence is 14 residues long. Per the germline V gene, CDR1 is LGHNA and CDR2 is YNFKEQ. Trimming stripped 7 bases from V and 8 bases from J, with 17 bases between. CDR3 sequence: CASTVVGGEEKLFF. CDR3 sequence (DNA): TGTGCCAGCACCGTGGTAGGAGGGGAGGAAAAACTGTTTTTT.

V usage is TRBV15 and J usage is TRBJ2-5; 15 bases fit TRBD2. This CDR3 has 16 residues. Per germline, CDR1 LNHNV and CDR2 YYDKDF (reference sequence). V gave up 5 bases and J gave up 3 bases; unmatched junction bases: 4. This CDR3 is CATSGLAGGPEETQYF. The CDR3 nucleotides read TGTGCCACCAGCGGACTAGCGGGGGGGCCGGAAGAGACCCAGTACTTC.

The chain joins TRBV6-5 to TRBJ1-1; TRBD1 matches 9 bases. The CDR3 runs 13 residues. V lost 4 bases to trimming and J lost 10 bases; unmatched junction nucleotides: 7. The V gene's germline CDR1 is MNHEY and CDR2 SVGAGI. The DNA for the CDR3 is TGTGCCAGCAGTTCTGGACAGGGGAGGGCAGCTTTCTTT. Amino acids: CASSSGQGRAAFF.

The rearrangement links TRBV30 to TRBJ1-5; 9 bases are a match to TRBD1. Germline values: CDR1 GTSNPN, CDR2 SVGIG (reference sequence). V lost 3 bases, J lost 7 bases, and 7 bases stayed unmatched. This CDR3 region has 14 residues. CDR3 nucleotides: TGTGCCTGGAGCCGGGACAGGGAAAACCAGCCCCAGCATTTT. Translated, it gives CAWSRDRENQPQHF.

Of note for this clone: The same CDR3 arises from other DNA sequences in this sample as well. The chain uses TRBV29-1 and TRBJ1-1; 7 nucleotides agree with TRBD1. The CDR3 contains 13 residues. CDR1 is SQVTM and CDR2 is ANQGSEA in the germline V gene. V trimming: 5 bases; J trimming: 0 bases; junction bases outside the gene matches: 3. The CDR3 is CSVRTGMNTEAFF. The CDR3 DNA reads as TGCAGCGTTCGGACAGGCATGAACACTGAAGCTTTCTTT.

The rearrangement links TRBV7-8 to TRBJ1-6; 8 bases are shared with TRBD1. This CDR3 spans 14 amino acids. Germline V gene lookup returns CDR1 SGHVS and CDR2 FQNEAQ. V dropped 1 base and J dropped 10; count of bases not matched to a gene: 3. The CDR3 is CASSLGDRLSPLHF. The CDR3 DNA reads TGTGCCAGCAGCTTAGGGGACAGGTTATCACCCCTCCACTTT.

The chain uses TRBV5-1 and TRBJ2-1; TRBD2 matches 8 bases. Per the germline V gene, CDR1 is SGHRS and CDR2 is YFSETQ. V was clipped by 5 bases and J by 5 bases; unmatched bases: 6. This CDR3 spans 14 amino acids. The CDR3 spells CASRGAGANNEQFF. As DNA, the CDR3 is TGCGCCAGCAGGGGAGCGGGGGCGAACAATGAGCAGTTCTTC. Filled out from reference TRBV5-1 and TRBJ2-1, the complete variable domain reads KAGVTQTPRYLIKTRGQQVTLSCSPISGHRSVSWYQQTPGQGLQFLFEYFSETQRNKGNFPGRFSGRQFSNSRSEMNVSTLELGDSALYLCASRGAGANNEQFFGPGTRLTVL.